What follows are 25 T cell receptor beta chains derived from one specimen sequenced in a study of blood T cell repertoires in COVID-19. The data were produced by immunoSEQ multiplex PCR, yet TCRdb's version contains in-frame clones alone and is incomplete. The profile covers about 140,000 clones, with around 79% appearing a single time and 2.5% to 3% taken by the ten largest. Sequences were obtained from PBMCs or T cells enriched from blood (not recorded which). The receptors here all came from a woman aged 45-65 years who had recovered from COVID-19.

This clone was observed once. This chain's CDR3 is CASGGGPLSSGANVLTF. The DNA for the CDR3 is TGTGCCAGCGGGGGGGGGCCCCTCTCATCTGGGGCCAACGTCCTGACTTTC. The V call is TRBV4-2, the J call TRBJ2-6; D perhaps matches TRBD2 (7 bases). Looked up from germline, CDR1 is LGHNA and CDR2 is YNFKEQ. Trimming shortened V by 8 bases and J by 1 base, and 18 bases separated the two germline ends. The CDR3 extends over 17 amino acids.

The rearrangement joins TRBV30 to TRBJ2-7, with TRBD1 matching 7 bases. Trimming removed 3 bases from V and 6 bases from J; junction bases left unmatched: 11. This CDR3 contains 14 residues. Germline V gene data show CDR1 as GTSNPN and CDR2 as SVGIG (reference sequence). The CDR3 here is CAWRTNLQGTEQYF. The CDR3 DNA sequence: TGTGCCTGGAGGACGAATTTACAGGGGACCGAGCAGTACTTC.

This chain links TRBV5-4 with TRBJ1-1; a weak D match, TRBD1 (6 bases). V was cut by 4 bases and J by 0 bases, with 10 bases left in between. CDR3 length: 14 residues. Per germline, CDR1 SGHNT and CDR2 YYREEE (reference sequence). CDR3 DNA: TGTGCCAGCAGCACCGGACAGATGAACACTGAAGCTTTCTTT. Encoded protein: CASSTGQMNTEAFF.

The chain couples TRBV2 to TRBJ1-1; 7 bases align to TRBD1. In germline, CDR1 is SNHLY, CDR2 FYNNEI. V gave up 1 base and J gave up 4 bases; unmatched junction bases: 9. The CDR3 contains 16 residues. The CDR3 region is CASSEGVTGVGTEAFF. CDR3 nucleotides: TGTGCCAGCAGTGAAGGGGTTACAGGGGTCGGCACTGAAGCTTTCTTT.

The rearrangement joins TRBV9 to TRBJ1-1, with TRBD1 matching 7 bases. CDR1 is SGDLS, CDR2 YYNGEE, per germline. CDR3 length: 14 amino acids. The V segment lost 0 bases and the J segment 5 bases; nucleotides outside the gene matches: 4. CDR3 in DNA: TGTGCCAGCAGCGTAGCGCCAGGGGGAACTGAAGCTTTCTTT. Its translation is CASSVAPGGTEAFF.

The gene calls are TRBV5-5 and TRBJ1-5, with 9 bases lining up with TRBD1. The germline V gene encodes CDR1 SGHKS and CDR2 YYEKEE (reference sequence). CDR3 length: 16 amino acids. Unmatched junction bases numbered 1, after V lost 0 bases and J lost 0 bases. CDR3 sequence (DNA): TGTGCCAGCAGCTTGGGGACAGGGGTTAGCAATCAGCCCCAGCATTTT. It is translated as CASSLGTGVSNQPQHF.

V is TRBV5-1 and J is TRBJ2-1, with 10 bases that match TRBD2. The V gene end was trimmed by 5 bases and the J gene end by 6 bases; junction bases not matched to a gene: 8. This CDR3 has 15 amino acids. Germline CDR1 SGHRS, CDR2 YFSETQ. CDR3 bases: TGCGCCAGCAGTCCAGGGACTAGCGTTGGCAATGAGCAGTTCTTC. This gives the protein CASSPGTSVGNEQFF.

This clone turned up a few times. V usage is TRBV7-6 and J usage is TRBJ1-1; 8 nucleotides line up with TRBD1. Germline V gives CDR1 SGHVS, CDR2 FNYEAQ. The CDR3 runs 15 residues. Trimming took 1 base from V and 8 from J; bases not matched to a gene: 9. The CDR3, as DNA: TGTGCCAGCAGCTTAGGAACAGGGGGGACACCAGAAGCTTTCTTT. It is translated as CASSLGTGGTPEAFF.

This chain uses TRBV25-1 with TRBJ2-7; 8 bases are shared with TRBD1. Germline V gene lookup returns CDR1 MGHDK and CDR2 SYGVNS. Trimming took 6 bases from V and 5 from J; bases not matched to a gene: 9. This CDR3 comprises 14 residues. The CDR3: CASRGTGGNHEQYF. The CDR3 DNA sequence: TGTGCCAGCAGAGGAACAGGGGGAAATCACGAGCAGTACTTC.

The sample holds one count of this clone. The chain has TRBV24-1 and TRBJ2-7, with D unresolved. The CDR3 is 14 residues long. The germline V and J ends were trimmed by 4 bases and 6 bases, with 15 bases remaining between them. In germline, CDR1 is KGHDR, CDR2 SFDVKD. The CDR3 DNA follows: TGTGCCACCAGTGACCCGCCGGTGAGTTCCGAGCAGTACTTC. Protein sequence: CATSDPPVSSEQYF.

The rearrangement uses TRBV4-2 and TRBJ1-3, with D unresolved. CDR3 length: 15 amino acids. Deletions cut 0 bases from V and 2 bases from J, with 8 bases between. Germline V gene lookup returns CDR1 LGHNA and CDR2 YNFKEQ. The CDR3 coding sequence is TGTGCCAGCAGCCAAGAATCGGGGACTGGAAACACCATATATTTT. It translates to CASSQESGTGNTIYF.

The chain carries TRBV7-2 and TRBJ1-5; 8 positions agree with TRBD1. Per the germline V gene, CDR1 is SGHTA and CDR2 is FQGNSA. The trim removed 4 bases at V and 4 bases at J, leaving 3 bases unmatched. The CDR3 runs 14 residues. This chain's CDR3 is CASSYRQGNQPQHF. In nucleotides, the CDR3 is TGTGCCAGCAGCTACAGACAGGGGAATCAGCCCCAGCATTTT.

The chain has TRBV5-4 and TRBJ2-5; the D gene is possibly TRBD1 (6 bases). The CDR3 consists of 14 residues. The germline gives CDR1 SGHNT, CDR2 YYREEE (reference sequence). Trimming shortened V by 6 bases and J by 0 bases, and 12 bases separated the two germline ends. The CDR3 bases are TGTGCCAGCACCCTAGGGGGAAACCAAGAGACCCAGTACTTC. Protein product: CASTLGGNQETQYF.

This sequence joins TRBV7-8 and TRBJ2-7; a possible D gene is TRBD2 (7 bases). The CDR3 length is 15 residues. Trimming pared 4 bases from V and 3 bases from J, leaving 16 bases between. Germline CDR1 is SGHVS and CDR2 is FQNEAQ. CDR3 region: CASSSRGAGLYEQYF. The CDR3 DNA reads TGTGCCAGCAGCTCCCGGGGGGCCGGTCTCTACGAGCAGTACTTC.

The chain has TRBV27 and TRBJ1-1; D uncertain. Germline V lookup: CDR1 MNHEY, CDR2 SMNVEV (reference sequence). V was trimmed by 1 base and J by 5 bases, leaving 17 bases between them. CDR3 size: 16 residues. The CDR3 is CASSLFPNALWTEAFF. As DNA, the CDR3 is TGTGCCAGCAGTTTATTTCCTAACGCTCTGTGGACTGAAGCTTTCTTT.

This chain uses TRBV19 with TRBJ1-1, with 8 bases that match TRBD1. This CDR3 region has 17 residues. The J segment lost 5 bases and the V segment lost 2 bases, leaving 13 bases of the junction unmatched. CDR1 is LNHDA and CDR2 is SQIVND in the germline V gene (reference sequence). The CDR3 is CASSIRLDRAVGTEAFF. In DNA form, the CDR3 reads TGTGCCAGTAGTATAAGGTTGGACAGGGCGGTGGGTACTGAAGCTTTCTTT.

This clone was picked up a small number of times. J is TRBJ2-5 and V is TRBV7-2; 12 nucleotides agree with TRBD2. Germline V CDR1 and CDR2: SGHTA, FQGNSA. The CDR3 loop spans 16 amino acids. V shed 5 bases, J shed 4 bases, and the junction held 8 bases outside the gene matches. CDR3 residues: CASSNLAGGPRETQYF. The DNA for the CDR3 is TGTGCCAGCAGCAACCTAGCGGGAGGGCCTCGAGAGACCCAGTACTTC.

This clone has a handful of counts. This chain links TRBV9 with TRBJ1-1, with TRBD1 matching 10 bases. Per the germline V gene, CDR1 is SGDLS and CDR2 is YYNGEE. CDR3 length equals 17 residues. The V and J ends lost 4 bases and 1 base, in that order; junction bases with no gene match: 10. The CDR3 DNA sequence: TGTGCCAGCAGCACCCGGGGGACAGGGGTTGGGAACACTGAAGCTTTCTTT. Translated: CASSTRGTGVGNTEAFF.

The V and J genes are TRBV27 and TRBJ2-2, with D possibly TRBD2 on 5 matching bases. Germline V gene sequence: CDR1 MNHEY, CDR2 SMNVEV (reference sequence). Between the trimmed V and J ends, which lost 3 bases and 7 bases, there was a span of 12 bases. This CDR3 contains 14 residues. The CDR3 sequence: CASSLGLRGGELFF. For the CDR3, the DNA is TGTGCCAGCAGTTTGGGCCTTCGGGGCGGGGAGCTGTTTTTT.

The CDR3: CASSLASGGADTQYF. In nucleotides, the CDR3 is TGCGCCAGCAGCTTGGCCTCTGGGGGGGCGGATACGCAGTATTTT. The J gene is TRBJ2-3, the V gene TRBV5-1, with D maybe TRBD2 (7 bases). The germline gives CDR1 SGHRS, CDR2 YFSETQ. V was cut by 0 bases and J by 6 bases, with 14 bases left in between. The length of the CDR3 is 15 residues.

The V and J genes are TRBV6-5 and TRBJ1-1, with TRBD1 matching 7 bases. The V and J ends lost 6 bases and 4 bases, in that order; junction bases with no gene match: 11. The germline CDR1 and CDR2 sequences are MNHEY and SVGAGI. The CDR3 has 15 residues. Here the CDR3 DNA reads TGTGCCAGCAGACCACAGGGGCGCCGAGGCACTGAAGCTTTCTTT. Residues: CASRPQGRRGTEAFF.

The gene calls are TRBV4-1 and TRBJ2-7, with 11 nucleotides matching TRBD1. Germline V lookup: CDR1 MGHRA, CDR2 YSYEKL. This CDR3 spans 14 amino acids. The junction had 4 bases not matched to a gene; V was cut back by 5 bases and J by 4 bases. The DNA for the CDR3 is TGCGCCAGCAGCGGGGGACAGGGGGTTTACGAGCAGTACTTC. Its protein is CASSGGQGVYEQYF.

This clone was seen more than once but under ten times. The rearrangement links TRBV29-1 to TRBJ2-7; 8 bases fit TRBD2. The V segment lost 5 bases and the J segment 3 bases; nucleotides outside the gene matches: 0. Germline CDR1 is SQVTM and CDR2 is ANQGSEA. The CDR3 is 11 amino acids. The CDR3: CSVTSGYEQYF. The DNA for the CDR3 is TGCAGCGTTACTAGCGGCTACGAGCAGTACTTC.

J is TRBJ2-5 and V is TRBV2; 8 nucleotides align to TRBD2. After removal of 6 bases from V and 5 bases from J, the junction contained 8 bases not matched to a gene. Germline V lookup: CDR1 SNHLY, CDR2 FYNNEI. There are 14 residues in the CDR3. The CDR3 region is CASSRGGGLETQYF. DNA of the CDR3: TGTGCCAGCAGCCGTGGCGGGGGGTTGGAGACCCAGTACTTC. The variable domain in full, with the rest retrieved from reference TRBV2 and TRBJ2-5, is EPEVTQTPSHQVTQMGQEVILRCVPISNHLYFYWYRQILGQKVEFLVSFYNNEISEKSEIFDDQFSVERPDGSNFTLKIRSTKLEDSAMYFCASSRGGGLETQYFGPGTRLLVL.

This clone showed up just a few times. The chain employs TRBV6-1 and TRBJ2-1, with 9 nucleotides matching TRBD2. CDR3 length equals 14 residues. After removal of 3 bases from V and 11 bases from J, the junction contained 8 bases not matched to a gene. The germline V gene has CDR1 MNHNS and CDR2 SASEGT. This CDR3 is CASSDVTSGRKQFF. CDR3 in DNA: TGTGCCAGCAGTGATGTGACTAGCGGACGGAAGCAGTTCTTC.